This T cell receptor beta chain was obtained from a study of identical twins. CDR3 size: 12 residues. The V end was cut by 6 bases, the J end by 2 bases, with 8 bases between. This clonotype was recorded many times. TCRdb re-analysed the 5' RACE reads in MiXCR, keeping a single row per CDR3 protein. The data hold around 570,000 distinct CDR3 sequences, with roughly 9.5% observed a single time. Each donor was a healthy Caucasian. This sample also belongs to another study, concerning yellow fever vaccine responses in identical twins.

The sample consisted of PBMCs. This rearrangement joins TRBV12-3 or TRBV12-4 to TRBJ2-7; D gene ambiguous. The source of this sequence is a woman younger than 30 in good health. CDR3 amino acids: CASSPMPYEQYF. In DNA form, the CDR3 reads TGTGCCAGCAGCCCGATGCCCTACGAGCAGTACTTC.